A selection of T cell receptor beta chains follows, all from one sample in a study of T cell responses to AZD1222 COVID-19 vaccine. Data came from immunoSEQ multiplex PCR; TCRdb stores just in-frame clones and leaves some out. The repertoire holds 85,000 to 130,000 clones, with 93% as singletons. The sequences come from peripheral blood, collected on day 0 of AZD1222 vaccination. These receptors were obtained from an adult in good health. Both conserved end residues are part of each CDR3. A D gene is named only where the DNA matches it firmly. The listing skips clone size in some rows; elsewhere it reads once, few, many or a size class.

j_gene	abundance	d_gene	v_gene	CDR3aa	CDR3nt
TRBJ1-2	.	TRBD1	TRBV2	CASSEARQGAGYTF	TGTGCCAGCAGTGAGGCGAGACAGGGTGCTGGCTACACCTTC
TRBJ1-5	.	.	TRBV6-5	CASSKTYSNQPQHF	TGTGCCAGCAGTAAGACCTATAGCAATCAGCCCCAGCATTTT
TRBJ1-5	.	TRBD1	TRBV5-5	CASSPGPGQGGRPQHF	TGTGCCAGCAGCCCAGGCCCGGGACAGGGTGGTAGGCCCCAGCATTTT
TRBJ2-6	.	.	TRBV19	CASSTSSGANVLTF	TGTGCCAGTAGTACGAGCTCTGGGGCCAACGTCCTGACTTTC
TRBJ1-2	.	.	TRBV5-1	CASTRGRGNYGYTF	TGCGCCAGCACGAGGGGTAGGGGCAACTATGGCTACACCTTC
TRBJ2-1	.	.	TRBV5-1	CASSLFLEGNEQFF	TGCGCCAGCAGCTTGTTTCTGGAAGGCAATGAGCAGTTCTTC
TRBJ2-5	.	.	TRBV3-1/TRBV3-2	CASSQAVGSYQETQYF	TGTGCCAGCAGCCAGGCCGTTGGGAGCTACCAAGAGACCCAGTACTTC
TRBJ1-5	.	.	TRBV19	CATRAPSNQPQHF	TGTGCCACCAGGGCTCCTAGCAATCAGCCCCAGCATTTT
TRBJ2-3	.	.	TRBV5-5	CASSLAGGADTQYF	TGTGCCAGCAGCCTGGCCGGGGGCGCAGATACGCAGTATTTT
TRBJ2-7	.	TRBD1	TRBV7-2	CASSLNRDSSYEQYF	TGTGCCAGCAGCTTAAACCGGGACAGCTCCTACGAGCAGTACTTC
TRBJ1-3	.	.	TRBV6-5	CASSYRLSGNTIYF	TGTGCCAGCAGTTATCGTCTTTCTGGAAACACCATATATTTT
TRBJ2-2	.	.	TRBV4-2	CASSLGTGELFF	TGTGCCAGCAGCCTGGGCACCGGGGAGCTGTTTTTT
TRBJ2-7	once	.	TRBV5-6	CASSDGGLGEQYF	TGTGCCAGCAGCGACGGCGGCCTTGGCGAGCAGTACTTC
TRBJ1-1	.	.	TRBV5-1	CASSLVEQGRATEAFF	TGCGCCAGCAGCTTGGTCGAGCAGGGGAGGGCCACTGAAGCTTTCTTT
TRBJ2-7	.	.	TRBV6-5	CASSYTGKPDEQYF	TGTGCCAGCAGTTATACAGGGAAACCGGACGAGCAGTACTTC
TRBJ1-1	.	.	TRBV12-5	CASGLAPLLKQGPPTEAFF	TGTGCTAGTGGTTTGGCCCCTTTACTCAAACAGGGACCACCCACTGAAGCTTTCTTT
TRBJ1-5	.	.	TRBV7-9	CASSLTPVGNQPQHF	TGTGCCAGCAGCTTAACGCCGGTAGGCAATCAGCCCCAGCATTTT
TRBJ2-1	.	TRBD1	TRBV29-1	CSANGGDRGVWHEQFF	TGCAGCGCAAACGGAGGGGACAGGGGTGTTTGGCATGAGCAGTTCTTC
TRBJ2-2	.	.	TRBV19	CASYPSGANTGELFF	TGTGCCAGTTATCCATCAGGGGCTAACACCGGGGAGCTGTTTTTT
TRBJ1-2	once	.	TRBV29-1	CKLPNYGYTF	TGCAAACTTCCTAACTATGGCTACACCTTC
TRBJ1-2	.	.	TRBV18	CASSPLSRDANYGYTF	TGTGCCAGCTCACCATTGAGTCGAGACGCGAACTATGGCTACACCTTC
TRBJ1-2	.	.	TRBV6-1	CASSEGWGNNYGYTF	TGTGCCAGCAGTGAAGGGTGGGGAAACAACTATGGCTACACCTTC
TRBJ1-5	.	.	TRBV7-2	CASSSGNQPQHF	TGTGCCAGCAGCTCCGGCAATCAGCCCCAGCATTTT
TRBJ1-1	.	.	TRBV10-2	CASSEIGRMNTEAFF	TGCGCCAGCAGTGAAATCGGGCGGATGAACACTGAAGCTTTCTTT
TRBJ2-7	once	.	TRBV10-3	CAISDWASSSYEQYF	TGTGCCATCAGTGATTGGGCCTCGAGCTCCTACGAGCAGTACTTC
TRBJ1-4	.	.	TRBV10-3	CAISEGWGNEKLFF	TGTGCCATCAGTGAGGGATGGGGTAATGAAAAACTGTTTTTT
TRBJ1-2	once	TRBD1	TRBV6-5	CASRGQGGFYGYTF	TGTGCCAGCAGAGGACAGGGGGGCTTCTATGGCTACACCTTC
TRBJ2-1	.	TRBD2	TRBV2	CATPQAGVGNEQFF	TGTGCCACCCCTCAAGCGGGAGTAGGCAATGAGCAGTTCTTC
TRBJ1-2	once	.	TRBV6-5	CASSYSGTAYGYTF	TGTGCCAGCAGTTACTCCGGGACGGCCTATGGCTACACCTTC
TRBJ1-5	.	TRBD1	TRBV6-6	CASSYGQVWTQPQHF	TGTGCCAGCAGTTACGGACAGGTCTGGACTCAGCCCCAGCATTTT
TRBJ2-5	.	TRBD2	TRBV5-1	CASGTSGETQYF	TGCGCCAGCGGGACTAGCGGGGAGACCCAGTACTTC
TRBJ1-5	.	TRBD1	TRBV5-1	CASSWTGADQPQHF	TGCGCCAGCAGCTGGACAGGGGCCGATCAGCCCCAGCATTTT
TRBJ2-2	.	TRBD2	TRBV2	CASRDVLAGLNTGELFF	TGTGCCAGCAGAGACGTACTAGCGGGCTTGAACACCGGGGAGCTGTTTTTT
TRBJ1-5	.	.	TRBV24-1	CATSDLGQPQHF	TGTGCCACCAGTGATTTGGGGCAGCCCCAGCATTTT
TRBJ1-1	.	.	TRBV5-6	CASSPDGEGVQAFF	TGTGCCAGCAGCCCGGATGGGGAGGGGGTCCAAGCTTTCTTT
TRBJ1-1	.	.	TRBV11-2	CASTKTQADTEAFF	TGTGCCAGCACCAAAACGCAGGCAGACACTGAAGCTTTCTTT